The entry below describes one T cell receptor beta chain. Its target is not known. The sample comes from a study of cytomegalovirus exposure and HLA in healthy donors. Study results and limitations: DRB1 had the most TCR associations and HLA-C the fewest, a later analysis found, with rates varying by HLA locus.

Donors showed nominal health when sampled, although they likely had unrecorded immune exposures. The PCR contained 60 Vbeta and 13 Jbeta primers. Profiling relied on immunoSEQ multiplex PCR, and the TCRdb table lists in-frame clones only, not all of them. The table counts about 20,000 clones; 22% lies in the top ten. The CDR3 is made up of 15 amino acids. Trimming removed 5 bases at V and 0 bases at J, with 11 bases between. CDR1 is MDHEN, CDR2 SYDVKM, per germline. The chain has TRBV28 and TRBJ2-4; D may be TRBD1 (6 bases). Material for sequencing was PBMCs. This TCR derives from a man in his fifties or sixties in good health and CMV-seropositive. The CDR3 spells CASSLGQLAKNIQYF. For the CDR3, the DNA is TGTGCCAGCAGTCTCGGACAGCTAGCCAAAAACATTCAGTACTTC.